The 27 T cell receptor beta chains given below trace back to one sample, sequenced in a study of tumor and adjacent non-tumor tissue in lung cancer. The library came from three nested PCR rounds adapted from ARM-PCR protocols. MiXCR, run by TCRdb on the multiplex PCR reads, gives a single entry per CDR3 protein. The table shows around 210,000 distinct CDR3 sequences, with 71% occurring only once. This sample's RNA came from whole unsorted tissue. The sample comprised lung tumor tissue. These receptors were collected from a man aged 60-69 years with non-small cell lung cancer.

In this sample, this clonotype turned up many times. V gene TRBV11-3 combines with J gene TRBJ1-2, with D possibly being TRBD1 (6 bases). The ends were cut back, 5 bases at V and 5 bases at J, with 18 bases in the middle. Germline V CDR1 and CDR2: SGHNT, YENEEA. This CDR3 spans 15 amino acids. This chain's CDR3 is CASSPSGGASYGYTF. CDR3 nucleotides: TGTGCCAGCAGCCCCTCCGGGGGGGCGTCTTATGGCTACACCTTC. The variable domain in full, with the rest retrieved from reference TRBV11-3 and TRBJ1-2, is EAGVVQSPRYKIIEKKQPVAFWCNPISGHNTLYWYLQNLGQGPELLIRYENEEAVDDSQLPKDRFSAERLKGVDSTLKIQPAELGDSAVYLCASSPSGGASYGYTFGSGTRLTVV.

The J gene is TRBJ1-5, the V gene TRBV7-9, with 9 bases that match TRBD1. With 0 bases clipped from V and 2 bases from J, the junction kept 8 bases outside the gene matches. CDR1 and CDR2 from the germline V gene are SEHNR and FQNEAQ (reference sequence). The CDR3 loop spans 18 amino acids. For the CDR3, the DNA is TGTGCCAGCAGCTTAGCTACTGGGACAGGGTCGGGCAATCAGCCCCAGCATTTT. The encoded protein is CASSLATGTGSGNQPQHF.

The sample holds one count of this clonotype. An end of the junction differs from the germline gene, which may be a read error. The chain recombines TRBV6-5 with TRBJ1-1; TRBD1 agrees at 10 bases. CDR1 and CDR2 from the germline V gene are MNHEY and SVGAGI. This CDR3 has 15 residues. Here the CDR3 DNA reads TGTGTCAGCAGTTACATGGACAGGGGGGTTACTGAAGCTTTCTTT. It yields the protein CVSSYMDRGVTEAFF.

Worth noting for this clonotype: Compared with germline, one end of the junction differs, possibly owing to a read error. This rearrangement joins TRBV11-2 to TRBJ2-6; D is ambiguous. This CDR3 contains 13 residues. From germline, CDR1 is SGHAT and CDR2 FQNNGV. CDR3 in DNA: TGTGCCAGCAGTCCTATCGCTGGCCAACGTCCTGACTTT. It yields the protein CASSPIAGQRPDF.

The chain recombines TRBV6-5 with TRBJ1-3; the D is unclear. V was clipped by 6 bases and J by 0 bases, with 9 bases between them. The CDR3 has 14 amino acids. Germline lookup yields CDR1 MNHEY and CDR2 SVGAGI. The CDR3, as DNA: TGTGCCAGCAGCTTCGGATGCTCTGGAAACACCATATATTTT. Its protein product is CASSFGCSGNTIYF.

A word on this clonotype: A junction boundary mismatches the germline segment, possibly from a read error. CDR3 bases: TGTGCCAGCAGCCAATCTTACAACACTGAAGCCTTCTTT. It translates to CASSQSYNTEAFF. The chain couples TRBV4-2 to TRBJ1-1, with D unresolved. The germline gives CDR1 LGHNA, CDR2 YNFKEQ. CDR3 length: 13 amino acids.

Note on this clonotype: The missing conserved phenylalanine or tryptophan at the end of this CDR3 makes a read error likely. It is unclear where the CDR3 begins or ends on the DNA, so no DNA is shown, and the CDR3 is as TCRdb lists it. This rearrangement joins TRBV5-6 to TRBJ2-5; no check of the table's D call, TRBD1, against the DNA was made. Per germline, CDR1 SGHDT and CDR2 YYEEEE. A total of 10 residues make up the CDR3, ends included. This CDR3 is CASQGGDPVL.

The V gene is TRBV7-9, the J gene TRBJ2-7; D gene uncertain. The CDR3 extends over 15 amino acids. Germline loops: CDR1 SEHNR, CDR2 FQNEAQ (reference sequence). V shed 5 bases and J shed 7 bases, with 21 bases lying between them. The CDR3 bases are TGTGCCAGCAGCCTAAGTGGTGCGGCCACTGGGGAGCAGTACTTC. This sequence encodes CASSLSGAATGEQYF.

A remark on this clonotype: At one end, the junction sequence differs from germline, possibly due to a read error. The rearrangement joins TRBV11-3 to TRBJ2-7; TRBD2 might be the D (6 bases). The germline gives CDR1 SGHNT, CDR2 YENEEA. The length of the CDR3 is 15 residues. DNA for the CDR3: TGTGTCAGCAGCTCCAGAGCGGGCATCGACTACGAGCAGTACTTC. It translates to CVSSSRAGIDYEQYF.

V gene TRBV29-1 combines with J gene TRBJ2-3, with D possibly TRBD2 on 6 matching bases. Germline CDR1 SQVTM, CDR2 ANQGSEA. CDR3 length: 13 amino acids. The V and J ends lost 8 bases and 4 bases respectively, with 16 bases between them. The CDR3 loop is CSTRSGGADTQYF. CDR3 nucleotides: TGCAGCACCCGTAGCGGTGGGGCAGATACGCAGTATTTT.

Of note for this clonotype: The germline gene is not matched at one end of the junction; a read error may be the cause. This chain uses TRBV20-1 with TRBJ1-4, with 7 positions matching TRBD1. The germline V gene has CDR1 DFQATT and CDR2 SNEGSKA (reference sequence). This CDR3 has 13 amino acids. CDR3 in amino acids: CSATTGNNEKPFF. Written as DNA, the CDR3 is TGCAGCGCAACGACAGGGAATAATGAAAAACCGTTTTTT.

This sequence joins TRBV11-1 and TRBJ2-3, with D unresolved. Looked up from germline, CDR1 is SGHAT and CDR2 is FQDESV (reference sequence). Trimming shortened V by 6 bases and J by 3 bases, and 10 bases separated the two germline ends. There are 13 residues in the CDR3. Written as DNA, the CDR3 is TGTGCCAGCAGACTTAAGGGTACAGATACGCAGTATTTT. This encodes CASRLKGTDTQYF.

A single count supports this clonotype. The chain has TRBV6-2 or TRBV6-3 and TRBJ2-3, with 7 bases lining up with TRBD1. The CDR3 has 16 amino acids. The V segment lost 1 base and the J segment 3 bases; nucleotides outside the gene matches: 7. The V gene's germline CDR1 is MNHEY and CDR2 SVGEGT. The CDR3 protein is CASSYFGTVRTDTQYF. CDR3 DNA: TGTGCCAGCAGTTACTTTGGGACAGTCCGTACAGATACGCAGTATTTT.

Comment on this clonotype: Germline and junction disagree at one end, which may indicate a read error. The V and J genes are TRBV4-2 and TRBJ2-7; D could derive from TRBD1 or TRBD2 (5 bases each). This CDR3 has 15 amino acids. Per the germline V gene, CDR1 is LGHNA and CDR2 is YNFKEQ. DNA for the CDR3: TGTGCCAGCAGCCAAGAAGGGACCAGTTCCTACGAGCTGTACTTC. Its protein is CASSQEGTSSYELYF.

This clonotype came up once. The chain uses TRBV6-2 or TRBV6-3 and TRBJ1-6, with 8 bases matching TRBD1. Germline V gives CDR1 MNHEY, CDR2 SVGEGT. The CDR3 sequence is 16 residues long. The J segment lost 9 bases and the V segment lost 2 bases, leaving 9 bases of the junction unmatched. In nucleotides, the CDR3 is TGTGCCAGCAGTTACGAGCCAGGGGGCATGAGTTCACCCCTCCACTTT. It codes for CASSYEPGGMSSPLHF.

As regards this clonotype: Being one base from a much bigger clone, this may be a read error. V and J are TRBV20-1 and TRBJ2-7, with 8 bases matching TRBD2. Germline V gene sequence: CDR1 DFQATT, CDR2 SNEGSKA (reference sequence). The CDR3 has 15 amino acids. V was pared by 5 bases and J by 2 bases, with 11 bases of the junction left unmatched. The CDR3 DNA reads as TGCAGTGCTGGACCCCTAACTAGCGGTGCCTACGAGCAGTACTTC. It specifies CSAGPLTSGAYEQYF.

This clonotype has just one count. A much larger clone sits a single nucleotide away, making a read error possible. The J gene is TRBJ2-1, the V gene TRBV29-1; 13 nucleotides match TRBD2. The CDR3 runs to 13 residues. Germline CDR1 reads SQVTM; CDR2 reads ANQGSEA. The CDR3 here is CGVETSGRGEQFF. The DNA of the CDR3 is TGCGGCGTTGAAACTAGCGGGAGGGGTGAGCAGTTCTTC.

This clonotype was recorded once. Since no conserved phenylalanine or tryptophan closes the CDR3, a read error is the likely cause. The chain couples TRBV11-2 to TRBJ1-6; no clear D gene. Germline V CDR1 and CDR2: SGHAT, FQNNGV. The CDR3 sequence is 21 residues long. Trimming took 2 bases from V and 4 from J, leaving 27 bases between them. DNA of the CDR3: TGTGCCAGCAGCTTATTACCCCCCACTAGTTTAGGCGATTCGTATAATTCACCCCTCCACTAT. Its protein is CASSLLPPTSLGDSYNSPLHY.

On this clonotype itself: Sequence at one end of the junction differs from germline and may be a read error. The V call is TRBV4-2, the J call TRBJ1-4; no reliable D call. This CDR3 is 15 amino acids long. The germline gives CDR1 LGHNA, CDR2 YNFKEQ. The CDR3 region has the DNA TGTGCCAGCTGCCAAAATGTCCGATCTGGTGAAAAACTGTTTTTT. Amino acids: CASCQNVRSGEKLFF.

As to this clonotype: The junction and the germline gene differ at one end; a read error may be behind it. CDR3 residues: CSARDYRQGVIDEQYF. The CDR3 bases are TGCAGTGCTAGAGATTACAGGCAGGGGGTTATCGACGAGCAGTATTTC. This rearrangement joins TRBV20-1 to TRBJ2-7; 7 bases agree with TRBD1. The CDR3 runs 16 residues. CDR1 and CDR2 (germline): DFQATT, SNEGSKA (reference sequence).

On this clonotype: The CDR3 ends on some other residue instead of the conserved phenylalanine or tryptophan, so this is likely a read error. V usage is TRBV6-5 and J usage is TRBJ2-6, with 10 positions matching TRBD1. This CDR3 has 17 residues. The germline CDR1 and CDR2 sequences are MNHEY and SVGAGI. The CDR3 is CASSFVTGGSGANILTY. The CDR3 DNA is TGTGCCAGCAGTTTCGTGACAGGGGGCTCTGGGGCCAACATCCTGACTTAC.

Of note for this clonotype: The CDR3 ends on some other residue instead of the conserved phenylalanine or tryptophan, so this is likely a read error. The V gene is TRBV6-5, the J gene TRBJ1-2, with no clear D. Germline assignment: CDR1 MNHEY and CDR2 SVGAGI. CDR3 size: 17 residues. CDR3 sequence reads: CASSSPGRRATNYAYTL. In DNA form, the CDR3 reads TGTGCCAGCAGTTCACCTGGACGGAGAGCGACTAACTATGCCTACACCCTC.

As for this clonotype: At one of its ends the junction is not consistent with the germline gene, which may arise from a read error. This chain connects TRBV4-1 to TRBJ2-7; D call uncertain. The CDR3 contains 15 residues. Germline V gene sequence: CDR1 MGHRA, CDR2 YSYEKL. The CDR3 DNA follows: TGCGCCAGCAGCCCGTCCCCGGTGTCTACTCACGAGCAGTACTTT. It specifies CASSPSPVSTHEQYF.

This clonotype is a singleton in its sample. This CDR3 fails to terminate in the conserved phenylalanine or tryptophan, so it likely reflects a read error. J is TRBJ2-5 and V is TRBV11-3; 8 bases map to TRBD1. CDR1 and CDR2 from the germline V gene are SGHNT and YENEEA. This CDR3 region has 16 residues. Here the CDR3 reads CTSSLGDRFGGETQYL. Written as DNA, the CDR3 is TGTACCAGCAGCTTAGGGGACAGGTTTGGAGGGGAGACCCAGTACTTA.

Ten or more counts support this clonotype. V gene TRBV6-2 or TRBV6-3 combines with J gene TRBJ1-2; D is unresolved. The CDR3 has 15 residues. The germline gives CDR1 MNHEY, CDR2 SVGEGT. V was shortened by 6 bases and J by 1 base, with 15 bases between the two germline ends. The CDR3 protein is CASRDPSDGNYGYTF. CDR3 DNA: TGTGCCAGCAGAGACCCCTCGGACGGTAACTATGGCTACACCTTC.

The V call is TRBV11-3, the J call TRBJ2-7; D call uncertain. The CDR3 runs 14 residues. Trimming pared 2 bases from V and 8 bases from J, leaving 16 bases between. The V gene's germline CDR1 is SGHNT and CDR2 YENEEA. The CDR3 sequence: CASSLSGNLYQQYF. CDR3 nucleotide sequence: TGTGCCAGCAGCTTATCTGGCAACCTATACCAGCAGTACTTC.

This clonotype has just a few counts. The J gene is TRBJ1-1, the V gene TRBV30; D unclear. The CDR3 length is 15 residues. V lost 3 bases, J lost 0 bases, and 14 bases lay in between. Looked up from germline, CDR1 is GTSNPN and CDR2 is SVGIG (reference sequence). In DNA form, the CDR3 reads TGTGCCTGGAGGAGAAAGGGATCTGTGAACACTGAAGCTTTCTTT. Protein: CAWRRKGSVNTEAFF.